This T cell receptor (beta chain) was sequenced during a study of memory CD4+ T cells and cytomegalovirus serostatus (dated by TCRdb to about 2019). In the study overall: A total of some 33 healthy Belgian adults, of whom 9 were CMV seropositive and 24 were CMV seronegative, were included in the cohort. CD4+ memory TCRbeta repertoires of a Belgian cohort with known cytomegalovirus serostatus were sequenced in order to replicate a published TCR-based CMV serostatus classifier. General study outcomes and caveats: A median bootstrapped AUC of around 0.94 with a 95% CI of 0.76-1.00 was achieved on the Belgian cohort by the original-framework classifier. Among the 160 or so previously reported CMV-associated TCRbeta sequences, 67 showed up in the CD4+ memory repertoires, with each one found in between one and five individuals. The results were read as suggesting that the CMV-associated TCR signature is, for the most part, present in the CD4+ memory repertoire. For predicting CMV serostatus, the median bootstrapped AUC was 0.95 using the original framework and about 0.9 using a US-trained random forest. Only CD4+CD45RO+ memory cells were sequenced, unlike the original study, which covered naive and memory CD4+ and CD8+ populations.

Comment on this clone: Its antigen is not yet known. No much larger clonotype is one base removed from it; base qualities were not supplied.

Including cysteine and phenylalanine, the CDR3 has 15 amino acids. The CDR3 DNA has 45 bases and is translated from base 1. Between the V and J ends, shortened by 3 bases and 6 bases respectively, the junction contains 14 bases. The germline V gene (reference sequence) supplies CDR1 MNHEY and CDR2 SMNVEV. The Quick-DNA Microprep Kit was used to extract genomic DNA from the sorted cells. Amplification of TCRbeta DNA was done with the immunoSEQ hsTCRbeta kit, following the protocol from the manufacturer. TCRbeta libraries were sequenced on an Illumina MiSeq instrument. The source study handled its data this way. Once out-of-frame sequences had been removed, a few million distinct TCRbeta sequences were left, which works out to an average of approximately 61,000 per individual. Each individual was scored using the number of 164 previously reported CMV-associated TCRbeta sequences that the individual carried and the total number of productive distinct TCRbeta sequences. A beta-binomial model was reimplemented in Python, and scikit-learn random forests with default parameters were trained on data from the US cohort. Classifier performance on the Belgian cohort was reported as the median AUC with percentile confidence intervals calculated over 10,000 bootstrap iterations. Held by TCRdb, this immuneACCESS table contains in-frame sequences only and omits some clones. Under half of the omission traces to an unresolved V gene where checked; the cause of the rest is unknown. V and J calls and clone size come straight from that table; D and trimming were deduced from the DNA. This sample lists almost 55,000 clones; around 80% were detected once. The ten largest clones add up to roughly 1.7% of the sample.

A FACSAria II was used to sort memory CD4+ T cells, defined as single viable CD3+CD4+CD8-CD45RO+ cells. CMV serostatus was determined with a Roche Elecsys assay detecting serum IgG against CMV pp150, pp28, p38 and p52. Once the samples were thawed, total CD4+ T cells were enriched through positive selection using CD4 magnetic microbeads. The samples came from a different study that was designed specifically to examine the CD4+ T cell memory repertoire. Following standard operating procedures, peripheral blood mononuclear cells were isolated and cryopreserved, while serum was kept at -80 degrees C. The staining relied on CD3-PerCP (BW264/56), CD4-APC (RPA-T4), CD45RO-PE (UCHT1) and CD8-Pacific Orange (3B5) antibodies, and Sytox blue was used to exclude non-viable cells.

The material sequenced was memory CD4+ T cells from blood. The rearrangement combines TRBV27 with TRBJ2-2; the D gene is perhaps TRBD2, on 6 matching bases. This sequence originates from an adult in good health and CMV-seronegative. The CDR3 region has the sequence CASSFSGLKAGELFF. The sequenced DNA is TGTGCCAGCAGTTTCAGCGGGTTGAAGGCCGGGGAGCTGTTTTTT.